This T cell receptor (beta chain) appears in the sequencing data of a study of T cell repertoires in cytomegalovirus infection. About the study: HLA-B-restricted CMV epitopes that are well studied, plus recently identified HLA-C-restricted ones, were used by the study.

Study results and limitations: Accumulated public TCR beta family frequency recognized individuals carrying CMV together with the relevant HLA.

At least ten counts were recorded for this clonotype. What it recognizes is unknown. TCRdb ran MiXCR on the reads and lists one entry per CDR3 protein. The sample yields roughly 90,000 distinct CDR3 sequences, roughly a quarter seen once. Trimming cost V 6 bases and J 2 bases; bases outside gene matches: 6. In germline, CDR1 is SEHNR, CDR2 FQNEAQ (reference sequence). This CDR3 has 15 amino acids. The clonotype comes from a human donor in good health (CMV status not recorded). Some clones in this sample may be carry-over from other donors' samples. The material sequenced was CD8+ T cells from cultured PBMCs, taken from culture after CMV antigen stimulation. J is TRBJ2-1 and V is TRBV7-9; 8 bases map to TRBD1. CDR3 nucleotide sequence: TGTGCCAGCAGTCCACAGGGGGAGGCCTACAATGAGCAGTTCTTC. Translating it yields CASSPQGEAYNEQFF.